Each of the 9 T cell receptor beta chains below was sequenced from the same sample in a study of cytomegalovirus exposure and HLA in healthy donors. The PCR employed 60 Vbeta primers together with 13 Jbeta primers. The repertoire was sequenced with immunoSEQ multiplex PCR; TCRdb's copy has only in-frame clones and lacks some. The sample consists of 150,000 or so clones, approximately 83% of them appearing once. Sequencing was performed on PBMCs. All receptors derive from a male donor in good health and CMV-seronegative.

The V call is TRBV4-1, the J call TRBJ1-2, with 7 positions matching TRBD1. J lost 5 bases, V lost 7 bases, and 13 bases had no gene match. The CDR3 runs 15 residues. From germline, CDR1 is MGHRA and CDR2 YSYEKL. As DNA, the CDR3 is TGCGCCAGCACCCCGATCCAGGGGGACGGTTATGGCTACACCTTC. Its protein is CASTPIQGDGYGYTF.

V usage is TRBV19 and J usage is TRBJ1-3; 7 bases fit TRBD1. The CDR3 contains 16 residues. The germline V gene encodes CDR1 LNHDA and CDR2 SQIVND (reference sequence). V lost 7 bases, J lost 4 bases, and 13 bases stayed unmatched. In DNA, the CDR3 is TGTGCCAGTACCGGAGAAGGGACAGCTAAGGGAAACACCATATATTTT. This sequence encodes CASTGEGTAKGNTIYF.

This clone came up once. The rearrangement uses TRBV6-5 and TRBJ2-7; the D gene is possibly TRBD2 (7 bases). This CDR3 has 16 residues. CDR1 is MNHEY and CDR2 is SVGAGI in the germline V gene. Trimming took off 4 bases at V and 7 bases at J, with 23 bases between the two ends. CDR3 DNA: TGTGCCAGCAGTTTAGGGGGGGCTAGCGGATCGGGAGAGCAGTACTTC. This gives the protein CASSLGGASGSGEQYF.

V and J are TRBV5-4 and TRBJ2-1; 9 bases map to TRBD1. Germline V CDR1 and CDR2: SGHNT, YYREEE (reference sequence). Losses at the gene ends were 3 bases for V and 7 bases for J; bases not matched to a gene: 8. There are 15 residues in the CDR3. This CDR3 reads CASSSTGGFENEQFF. In DNA, the CDR3 is TGTGCCAGCAGCTCGACAGGGGGGTTCGAGAATGAGCAGTTCTTC. The complete variable domain, with remaining parts taken from reference TRBV5-4 and TRBJ2-1, reads ETGVTQSPTHLIKTRGQQVTLRCSSQSGHNTVSWYQQALGQGPQFIFQYYREEENGRGNFPPRFSGLQFPNYSSELNVNALELDDSALYLCASSSTGGFENEQFFGPGTRLTVL.

The V and J genes are TRBV28 and TRBJ2-6; TRBD2 aligns across 11 bases. V was clipped by 3 bases and J by 4 bases; unmatched bases: 8. The CDR3 length is 18 residues. Looked up from germline, CDR1 is MDHEN and CDR2 is SYDVKM. The CDR3: CASSLGLAVLPGANVLTF. The CDR3 coding sequence is TGTGCCAGCAGTTTGGGACTAGCGGTTCTTCCCGGGGCCAACGTCCTGACTTTC.

The J gene is TRBJ2-5, the V gene TRBV15; TRBD1 agrees at 9 bases. Unmatched junction bases numbered 12, after V lost 3 bases and J lost 4 bases. The germline gives CDR1 LNHNV, CDR2 YYDKDF (reference sequence). The CDR3 extends over 17 amino acids. CDR3 nucleotide sequence: TGTGCCACCAGCAGGGACCTGACAGGGGGAACGGGAGAGACCCAGTACTTC. Amino acids: CATSRDLTGGTGETQYF. Full variable domain (remainder filled in from reference TRBV15 and TRBJ2-5): DAMVIQNPRYQVTQFGKPVTLSCSQTLNHNVMYWYQQKSSQAPKLLFHYYDKDFNNEADTPDNFQSRRPNTSFCFLDIRSPGLGDTAMYLCATSRDLTGGTGETQYFGPGTRLLVL.

This clone was recorded once. V gene TRBV7-3 combines with J gene TRBJ2-2; D unclear. This CDR3 has 12 amino acids. Germline V lookup: CDR1 SGHTA, CDR2 FQGTGA. Trimming cost V 4 bases and J 6 bases, with 6 bases left between them. DNA for the CDR3: TGTGCCAGCAGCTCCCACTCCGGGGAGCTGTTTTTT. This codes for CASSSHSGELFF.

The chain couples TRBV19 to TRBJ1-6; 9 nucleotides match TRBD1. J was trimmed by 14 bases and V by 9 bases; bases with no gene match: 14. Germline V gene data show CDR1 as LNHDA and CDR2 as SQIVND (reference sequence). The CDR3 spans 14 residues. In DNA, the CDR3 is TGTGCCAGCACACAGGGGGCCTCCTCAAAGGCCCTCCACTTT. This sequence encodes CASTQGASSKALHF.

This sequence joins TRBV11-1 and TRBJ1-4, with D perhaps TRBD1 (6 bases). The CDR3 contains 14 residues. Germline V CDR1 and CDR2: SGHAT, FQDESV (reference sequence). V gave up 5 bases and J gave up 8 bases, with 15 bases separating them. CDR3 residues: CASSLQGSKEKLFF. CDR3 DNA sequence: TGTGCCAGCAGCCTACAGGGCTCGAAAGAAAAACTGTTTTTT.